This T cell receptor (beta chain) emerged from a study of blood T cell repertoires in COVID-19. Study information: Both acute and convalescent COVID-19 samples were obtained from the United States, Italy and Spain. T cells, B-cell-depleted T cells, or PBMCs provided the cDNA or gDNA that served as material.

This CDR3 region has 15 residues. V trimming: 4 bases; J trimming: 7 bases; junction bases outside the gene matches: 10. Germline CDR1 and CDR2: SGHAT and FQNNGV. Per the original methods: Nucleated cell counts were estimated from reference gene primer amplification. Assay: immunoSEQ multiplex PCR; the TCRdb copy retains only in-frame clones and omits some. V and J calls and clone size are given by that table; D and trimming were obtained from the DNA. The sample shows hundreds of thousands of clones, under 90% of them seen only once. The TCR was taken from a woman between 40 and 50 years old with active or convalescent COVID-19. This chain connects TRBV11-2 to TRBJ2-1; TRBD2 matches 7 bases. Sample: peripheral blood. The CDR3 sequence: CASSWGRASRNEQFF. CDR3 sequence (DNA): TGTGCCAGCAGCTGGGGGAGGGCCTCACGTAATGAGCAGTTCTTC.